These 29 T cell receptor beta chains originate from one sample sequenced in a study of cytomegalovirus exposure and HLA in healthy donors. Use of 60 Vbeta and 13 Jbeta primers characterized the PCR. The protocol was immunoSEQ multiplex PCR, while the TCRdb copy is restricted to in-frame clones and leaves out a portion. The table has about 280,000 clones, over 85% seen once. The sequencing sample was made of PBMCs. These receptors all come from a woman between 18 and 30 years old in good health and CMV-seronegative.

This chain connects TRBV6-1 to TRBJ2-5; 7 bases fit TRBD1. The length of the CDR3 is 15 residues. V lost 6 bases to trimming and J lost 3 bases; unmatched junction nucleotides: 10. The germline V gene encodes CDR1 MNHNS and CDR2 SASEGT. CDR3 sequence: CASSRGATGEETQYF. The CDR3 DNA sequence: TGTGCCAGCAGCCGAGGGGCCACAGGGGAAGAGACCCAGTACTTC.

V gene TRBV30 combines with J gene TRBJ2-7, with 7 bases matching TRBD2. V lost 3 bases to trimming and J lost 3 bases; unmatched junction nucleotides: 5. This CDR3 contains 13 residues. Germline V gene sequence: CDR1 GTSNPN, CDR2 SVGIG (reference sequence). CDR3 nucleotide sequence: TGTGCCTGGAGGGTACTAGCGAGCTACGAGCAGTACTTC. Encoded protein: CAWRVLASYEQYF.

The genes are TRBV2 and TRBJ1-2; 7 positions match TRBD1. This CDR3 has 14 amino acids. Germline V gives CDR1 SNHLY, CDR2 FYNNEI. V was pared by 6 bases and J by 2 bases, with 6 bases of the junction left unmatched. Here the CDR3 DNA reads TGTGCCAGCAGGGGGACAGTTGCCAACTATGGCTACACCTTC. Translated, it gives CASRGTVANYGYTF.

V and J are TRBV30 and TRBJ1-1; no clear D. Deletions cut 1 base from V and 6 bases from J, with 9 bases between. The CDR3 is 12 amino acids. Germline assignment: CDR1 GTSNPN and CDR2 SVGIG (reference sequence). For the CDR3, the DNA is TGTGCCTGGAGTGCTGAGGGCGCTGAAGCTTTCTTT. Its protein product is CAWSAEGAEAFF. Full variable domain (rest looked up from reference TRBV30 and TRBJ1-1): SQTIHQWPATLVQPVGSPLSLECTVEGTSNPNLYWYRQAAGRGLQLLFYSVGIGQISSEVPQNLSASRPQDRQFILSSKKLLLSDSGFYLCAWSAEGAEAFFGQGTRLTVV.

This chain joins TRBV9 and TRBJ1-2; 7 positions agree with TRBD1. Germline-derived CDR1 and CDR2 are SGDLS and YYNGEE. V shed 6 bases, J shed 0 bases, and the junction held 5 bases outside the gene matches. The CDR3 is made up of 14 amino acids. In DNA, the CDR3 is TGTGCCAGCACCGGGGACAGAACTAACTATGGCTACACCTTC. Encoded protein: CASTGDRTNYGYTF.

This clone was counted a few times. The chain has TRBV27 and TRBJ1-5; maybe TRBD1 (6 bases). The CDR3 length is 15 residues. Trimming took 0 bases from V and 4 from J, leaving 10 bases between them. Looked up from germline, CDR1 is MNHEY and CDR2 is SMNVEV (reference sequence). CDR3 amino acids: CASSLSGGSNQPQHF. The CDR3 region has the DNA TGTGCCAGCAGTTTATCAGGGGGTAGTAATCAGCCCCAGCATTTT.

V usage is TRBV10-2 and J usage is TRBJ2-7; TRBD1 matches at 8 bases. The CDR3 has 14 amino acids. Germline V CDR1 and CDR2: WSHSY, SAAADI. The V segment lost 3 bases and the J segment 1 base; nucleotides outside the gene matches: 2. CDR3 sequence (DNA): TGCGCCAGCAGTGATAGGGACAGGTCCTACGAGCAGTACTTC. Translated, it gives CASSDRDRSYEQYF.

Comment on this clone: It may be a read error: a sequence one base away is much more abundant. The rearrangement joins TRBV6-6 to TRBJ2-3; 14 bases fit TRBD2. CDR1 MNHNY and CDR2 SVGAGI come from the germline V gene (reference sequence). V shed 6 bases and J 7 bases; nucleotides not matched to a gene: 6. The CDR3 covers 15 residues. The DNA of the CDR3 is TGTGCCAGCAGCCCGACTAGCGGGGGGGCACATACGCAGTATTTT. It translates to CASSPTSGGAHTQYF.

This chain uses TRBV29-1 with TRBJ1-2; 7 nucleotides match TRBD1. The CDR3 is 13 amino acids. The germline gives CDR1 SQVTM, CDR2 ANQGSEA. J lost 4 bases, V lost 3 bases, and 5 bases had no gene match. CDR3 coding DNA: TGCAGCGTTGAGCCGGGGACAGTCTATGGCTACACCTTC. Translating gives CSVEPGTVYGYTF.

This chain connects TRBV7-2 to TRBJ2-1; D not resolved. The CDR3 spans 12 residues. V lost 4 bases, J lost 8 bases, and 9 bases lay in between. The germline CDR1 and CDR2 sequences are SGHTA and FQGNSA. Written as DNA, the CDR3 is TGTGCCAGCAGCTCAGACTCAGATGAGCAGTTCTTC. As protein: CASSSDSDEQFF.

This rearrangement joins TRBV9 to TRBJ2-3, with TRBD2 matching over 9 bases. The CDR3 covers 15 residues. Germline V lookup: CDR1 SGDLS, CDR2 YYNGEE. V lost 2 bases, J lost 6 bases, and 7 bases stayed unmatched. The CDR3 DNA is TGTGCCAGCAGCGTTAGCGGGGGAGCAGGGGATACGCAGTATTTT. Its protein is CASSVSGGAGDTQYF. Complete variable domain (other parts from reference TRBV9 and TRBJ2-3): DSGVTQTPKHLITATGQRVTLRCSPRSGDLSVYWYQQSLDQGLQFLIQYYNGEERAKGNILERFSAQQFPDLHSELNLSSLELGDSALYFCASSVSGGAGDTQYFGPGTRLTVL.

This CDR3 reads CASTPRDRIYGYTF. CDR3 in DNA: TGTGCCAGCACCCCCCGGGACAGGATCTATGGCTACACCTTC. This chain connects TRBV6-5 to TRBJ1-2; 8 bases are shared with TRBD1. Germline V gives CDR1 MNHEY, CDR2 SVGAGI. This CDR3 comprises 14 residues. V shed 7 bases and J 4 bases; nucleotides not matched to a gene: 8.

V gene TRBV5-1 combines with J gene TRBJ1-4; D is undetermined. V was pared by 4 bases and J by 7 bases, with 17 bases between. The CDR3 sequence is 15 residues long. Germline V CDR1 and CDR2: SGHRS, YFSETQ. The CDR3 bases are TGCGCCAGCAGCCCCCAGGAGGGCTTCGGTGAAAAACTGTTTTTT. This gives the protein CASSPQEGFGEKLFF.

The chain couples TRBV7-9 to TRBJ2-5, with 8 nucleotides matching TRBD2. The CDR3 is 14 amino acids. V trimming: 5 bases; J trimming: 1 base; junction bases outside the gene matches: 3. Germline CDR1 and CDR2: SEHNR and FQNEAQ (reference sequence). The CDR3 DNA follows: TGTGCCAGCAGCCGAGCGGGGGTCCAAGAGACCCAGTACTTC. Its protein product is CASSRAGVQETQYF.

The chain uses TRBV7-2 and TRBJ1-2; a weak D match, TRBD1 (6 bases). Trimming removed 1 base at V and 4 bases at J, with 13 bases between. Germline assignment: CDR1 SGHTA and CDR2 FQGNSA. The CDR3 has 15 amino acids. CDR3 residues: CASSLEVSRGYGYTF. The CDR3 DNA is TGTGCCAGCAGCTTAGAGGTTAGCAGGGGCTATGGCTACACCTTC.

The DNA for the CDR3 is TGTGCCAGCAGCCCAGCGGATTCGAGGGGGGTAAGGACTAGTGGCTACACCTTC. Protein sequence: CASSPADSRGVRTSGYTF. This rearrangement joins TRBV7-9 to TRBJ1-2; tentatively, D is TRBD1 (6 bases). The V gene lost 5 bases and the J gene lost 7 bases, with 29 bases spanning the gap. This CDR3 contains 18 residues. Germline V gene sequence: CDR1 SEHNR, CDR2 FQNEAQ (reference sequence).

The chain's CDR3 is CASSVGAGNTEAFF. CDR3 DNA sequence: TGTGCCAGCAGCGTAGGGGCGGGGAACACTGAAGCTTTCTTT. This chain links TRBV9 with TRBJ1-1; D is unresolved. In germline, CDR1 is SGDLS, CDR2 YYNGEE. The CDR3 totals 14 residues. The V gene lost 0 bases and the J gene lost 1 base, with 7 bases spanning the gap.

J is TRBJ2-5 and V is TRBV11-2; TRBD2 might be the D (5 bases). The V gene's germline CDR1 is SGHAT and CDR2 FQNNGV. Between the trimmed V and J ends, which lost 2 bases and 4 bases, there was a span of 14 bases. The CDR3 extends over 15 amino acids. The CDR3 region has the DNA TGTGCCAGCAGCTTATCTCTCGGGGTGGGAGAGACCCAGTACTTC. It translates to CASSLSLGVGETQYF.

This chain links TRBV29-1 with TRBJ1-2; 10 nucleotides match TRBD1. CDR3 size: 12 residues. Germline V gene data show CDR1 as SQVTM and CDR2 as ANQGSEA. V was pared by 5 bases and J by 5 bases, with 2 bases of the junction left unmatched. CDR3 loop: CSVPDRGYGYTF. CDR3 in DNA: TGCAGCGTTCCGGACAGGGGGTATGGCTACACCTTC.

The chain carries TRBV11-3 and TRBJ2-5, with 8 bases lining up with TRBD2. Unmatched junction bases numbered 10, after V lost 5 bases and J lost 5 bases. The CDR3 has 15 amino acids. In germline, CDR1 is SGHNT, CDR2 YENEEA. CDR3 protein: CASSVGGGPGETQYF. The CDR3 DNA reads as TGTGCCAGCAGCGTCGGGGGGGGGCCGGGTGAGACCCAGTACTTC.

The J gene is TRBJ1-2, the V gene TRBV28, with 7 bases aligning to TRBD1. The trim removed 8 bases at V and 6 bases at J, leaving 6 bases unmatched. Germline V gene lookup returns CDR1 MDHEN and CDR2 SYDVKM. The CDR3 runs to 12 residues. The CDR3 DNA sequence: TGTGCCAGCTCGGGACAGTACGATGGCTACACCTTC. Its protein product is CASSGQYDGYTF.

The V gene is TRBV5-1, the J gene TRBJ1-2; tentative D call: TRBD1 (6 bases). This CDR3 contains 15 residues. The ends were cut back, 4 bases at V and 1 base at J, with 14 bases in the middle. Germline V gene lookup returns CDR1 SGHRS and CDR2 YFSETQ. The CDR3 loop reads CASSKDRPINYGYTF. Written as DNA, the CDR3 is TGCGCCAGCAGCAAGGACAGACCGATTAACTATGGCTACACCTTC.

J is TRBJ1-2 and V is TRBV6-1; D is unresolved. The CDR3 consists of 14 residues. V shed 5 bases and J shed 1 base, with 11 bases lying between them. CDR1 and CDR2 (germline): MNHNS, SASEGT. The CDR3 coding sequence is TGTGCCAGCAGTAAAGACAAAAATAACTATGGCTACACCTTC. It codes for CASSKDKNNYGYTF.

The V call is TRBV6-1, the J call TRBJ1-3; D remains unclear. V was cut by 2 bases and J by 0 bases, with 8 bases left in between. The CDR3 totals 15 residues. The V gene's germline CDR1 is MNHNS and CDR2 SASEGT. Written as DNA, the CDR3 is TGTGCCAGCAGTGAAAGCCGAAGCTCTGGAAACACCATATATTTT. As protein: CASSESRSSGNTIYF.

The V and J genes are TRBV19 and TRBJ1-2; D gene ambiguous. Trimming took off 7 bases at V and 8 bases at J, with 23 bases between the two ends. Per the germline V gene, CDR1 is LNHDA and CDR2 is SQIVND (reference sequence). The CDR3 consists of 15 residues. CDR3 sequence reads: CASTPRGEPTRGYTF. CDR3 DNA sequence: TGTGCCAGTACCCCTCGTGGAGAACCTACTAGAGGCTACACCTTC.

In DNA, the CDR3 is TGCGCCAGCAGCCCGACCCTCACTAGCGGGGGGATCACAGATACGCAGTATTTT. It translates to CASSPTLTSGGITDTQYF. This sequence joins TRBV5-1 and TRBJ2-3, with 12 nucleotides matching TRBD2. Per the germline V gene, CDR1 is SGHRS and CDR2 is YFSETQ. This CDR3 has 18 amino acids. V shed 4 bases, J shed 2 bases, and the junction held 11 bases outside the gene matches.

The V call is TRBV7-8, the J call TRBJ1-4; no firm D call. CDR1 is SGHVS and CDR2 is FQNEAQ in the germline V gene. The CDR3 loop spans 15 amino acids. V was cut by 1 base and J by 5 bases, with 11 bases left in between. The CDR3 spells CASSLVGAVNEKLFF. CDR3 in DNA: TGTGCCAGCAGCTTAGTTGGAGCAGTAAATGAAAAACTGTTTTTT. The full variable domain, in which reference TRBV7-8 and TRBJ1-4 provide the parts outside the CDR3, is GAGVSQSPRYKVAKRGQDVALRCDPISGHVSLFWYQQALGQGPEFLTYFQNEAQLDKSGLPSDRFFAERPEGSVSTLKIQRTQQEDSAVYLCASSLVGAVNEKLFFGSGTQLSVL.

The genes are TRBV7-8 and TRBJ1-4; a possible D gene is TRBD1 (5 bases). The CDR3 is 17 residues long. Germline V gene sequence: CDR1 SGHVS, CDR2 FQNEAQ. Trimming shortened V by 11 bases and J by 0 bases, and 22 bases separated the two germline ends. The CDR3 spells CASKVSGGTSTNEKLFF. The CDR3 DNA reads TGTGCCTCCAAGGTCTCTGGAGGGACCTCAACTAATGAAAAACTGTTTTTT.

The chain uses TRBV7-8 and TRBJ1-1; D possibly corresponds to TRBD1 (6 bases). The germline V gene encodes CDR1 SGHVS and CDR2 FQNEAQ. The V gene lost 3 bases and the J gene lost 1 base, with 9 bases spanning the gap. This CDR3 has 14 amino acids. The CDR3 DNA reads as TGTGCCAGCAGCTTGGGGGGGCCGAACACTGAAGCTTTCTTT. Its protein is CASSLGGPNTEAFF.